This record covers a single T cell receptor beta chain. The clone's antigen remains unknown. Per-nucleotide qualities are absent, and no much larger clonotype sits a single base away. CDR1 and CDR2, per the germline V gene (reference sequence), are MNHEY and SMNVEV. The junction carries 12 bases between V and J, which are trimmed by 6 bases and 5 bases respectively. Measured from the cysteine to the phenylalanine, the CDR3 is 13 residues long. The DNA shown is the 39-base CDR3, in frame from base 1. This sample is drawn from a study of CD8+ T cells in alopecia areata (dated by TCRdb to 2016 to 2019). Notes on the research overall: Treated patients were enrolled in an open-label pilot trial of oral tofacitinib, 5 to 10 mg twice daily, for moderate-to-severe alopecia areata. Tofacitinib was given for 6 to 18 months, followed by 6 months of follow-up off drug to assess delayed response and recurrence. To study T cell clonal expansion in alopecia areata, the researchers applied high-throughput TCRbeta sequencing to both the C3H/HeJ mouse model and human patients. In humans, TCRbeta sequencing was performed on scalp tissue and on sorted CD4+ and CD8+ peripheral blood T cells from healthy controls and from patients with patchy or totalis/universalis alopecia areata. Tofacitinib-treated patients had biopsies at baseline and at 4 and 24 weeks of treatment, with a later scalp biopsy in several patients. Scalp clonality was compared across normal scalp (n=4), patchy alopecia areata scalp (n=8), and alopecia totalis/universalis scalp (n=8). RNA came from the PAXgene miRNA kit for fixed scalp, the miRNeasy kit for PBMCs, and the RNeasy kit for mouse skin. Amplification of TCRbeta CDR3 regions was done by immunoSEQ multiplex PCR using 35 Vbeta forward primers and 13 Jbeta reverse primers. Broader findings and caveats from the paper: Compared with mice, TCR sequences shared between patients were less clear, possibly partly because of HLA diversity across the patient population. Higher clonality and more expanded CD8+ clones were observed in lesional scalp than in normal scalp, particularly in alopecia totalis/universalis, a finding suggestive of antigenic drive. Unlike mouse skin, which is dominated by gammadelta T cells, normal human skin has resident alphabeta T cells that are also sequenced, and this complicates analysis of the scalp TCR repertoire.

The method behind the library was the immunoSEQ multiplex PCR assay. RNA was extracted from all samples and reverse transcribed into cDNA as template for TCR sequencing. SuperScript III was used for first-strand cDNA synthesis, primed with a 2:1 mix of oligo-dT and random hexamers. A synthetic immune receptor repertoire was used to assess amplification bias, and residual bias was removed computationally. The authors' pipeline ran thus. After raw reads were preprocessed to remove errors, the CDR3 was defined following IMGT conventions as running from the conserved cysteine to phenylalanine. Clonality was computed as 1 minus the Shannon entropy, with the entropy normalized by log2 of the number of productive unique TCRs. CD4 or CD8 identity of scalp clones was inferred by cross-referencing scalp TCRbeta sequences with sorted blood CD4 and CD8 repertoires. The source is immuneACCESS, and TCRdb retained only in-frame sequences with V and J called. Part of the clones is not carried over; for the studies checked, unresolved V genes explain less than half of this, and the remainder is unexplained. The V and J calls and clone size come from that table; D and trimming were worked out from the DNA. The sample yields 55,000 to 70,000 clones; approximately 45% were counted once. The ten largest clones capture about a sixth of the sample.

In light of the paper, this sample's time point label describes: baseline before oral tofacitinib. Peripheral blood and lesional scalp punch biopsies were obtained from patients with alopecia areata. PBMCs were isolated by density centrifugation and stained for CD3, CD4 and CD8, after which CD4+ and CD8+ T cells were sorted on a FACSAria. The input for sequencing was CD8+ T cells sorted from blood, taken at week 0. The rearranged chain carries TRBV27 and TRBJ2-3; a confident D gene designation cannot be given. This receptor was obtained from a human donor with alopecia areata. The CDR3 protein sequence reads: CASSPGSGDTQYF. The nucleotides read TGTGCCAGCAGCCCCGGTTCAGGAGATACGCAGTATTTT.